The 16 T cell receptor beta chains presented below share a single source sample, sequenced in a study of spatial heterogeneity in lung cancer. TCRdb recomputed calls from the 5' RACE reads with MiXCR, one row per CDR3 protein. In the table there are 45,000 to 55,000 distinct CDR3 sequences, 5.3% of which are singletons. The time point is: sample taken at primary tumor resection. The sample was PBMCs, taken at surgery. The source is a male donor with early-stage non-small cell lung cancer.

Ten or more counts support this clonotype. V usage is TRBV11-2 and J usage is TRBJ2-2, with D possibly being TRBD1 (6 bases). Trimming took 4 bases from V and 4 from J, leaving 19 bases between them. The CDR3 is 17 residues long. Germline V CDR1 and CDR2: SGHAT, FQNNGV. This CDR3 reads CASSSTPDSRGTGELFF. CDR3 nucleotide sequence: TGTGCCAGCAGCTCAACCCCGGACAGTAGAGGCACCGGGGAGCTGTTTTTT.

This clonotype was picked up many times. The chain recombines TRBV2 with TRBJ2-1; D is undetermined. The germline V gene encodes CDR1 SNHLY and CDR2 FYNNEI. CDR3 length: 11 amino acids. With 7 bases removed from V and 4 bases from J, the gap between germline ends came to 5 bases. In nucleotides, the CDR3 is TGTGCCAGCACCATATACAATGAGCAGTTCTTC. Residues: CASTIYNEQFF.

This clonotype was observed at least ten times. V gene TRBV29-1 combines with J gene TRBJ2-7, with 13 bases that match TRBD2. Germline assignment: CDR1 SQVTM and CDR2 ANQGSEA. CDR3 length: 19 amino acids. V dropped 4 bases and J dropped 5; count of bases not matched to a gene: 20. CDR3 protein: CSVGIWTGTSGTGRDEQYF. CDR3 in DNA: TGCAGCGTTGGTATCTGGACCGGGACTAGCGGGACAGGTCGCGACGAGCAGTACTTC.

This clonotype was seen at least ten times. V usage is TRBV6-2 or TRBV6-3 and J usage is TRBJ1-5, with a possible D match to TRBD1 (6 bases). This CDR3 has 15 amino acids. Germline V gene lookup returns CDR1 MNHEY and CDR2 SVGEGT. Trimming removed 6 bases from V and 0 bases from J, with 12 bases in between. This chain's CDR3 is CASSPGASSNQPQHF. The CDR3 region has the DNA TGTGCCAGCAGCCCGGGGGCCTCTAGCAATCAGCCCCAGCATTTT.

This clonotype occurred many times. The rearrangement links TRBV12-5 to TRBJ2-5, with a weak D call TRBD1 (6 bases). The CDR3 runs 15 residues. Germline loops: CDR1 LGHNT, CDR2 FRNRAP. Trimming stripped 1 base from V and 4 bases from J, with 13 bases between. The CDR3 is CASGLGQAAGETQYF. The CDR3, as DNA: TGTGCTAGTGGTTTGGGACAGGCCGCAGGAGAGACCCAGTACTTC.

V gene TRBV7-8 combines with J gene TRBJ2-7; TRBD2 matches 11 bases. The junction had 13 bases not matched to a gene; V was cut back by 5 bases and J by 10 bases. The CDR3 is made up of 15 amino acids. Germline lookup yields CDR1 SGHVS and CDR2 FQNEAQ. DNA for the CDR3: TGTGCCAGCAGCCAAAGACTAGCGGGGCCGGGGGGACAGTACTTC. It translates to CASSQRLAGPGGQYF.

This clonotype was counted ten times or more. The chain combines TRBV2 with TRBJ2-5; 9 bases align to TRBD1. This CDR3 comprises 15 residues. The V segment lost 4 bases and the J segment 3 bases; nucleotides outside the gene matches: 6. The germline gives CDR1 SNHLY, CDR2 FYNNEI. CDR3 loop: CASSGGQGGKETQYF. CDR3 nucleotide sequence: TGTGCCAGCAGTGGGGGACAGGGTGGAAAAGAGACCCAGTACTTC.

This clonotype was counted many times. V gene TRBV4-1 combines with J gene TRBJ2-7; D gene unclear. The V gene lost 8 bases and the J gene lost 7 bases, with 21 bases spanning the gap. The CDR3 spans 14 residues. Looked up from germline, CDR1 is MGHRA and CDR2 is YSYEKL. The CDR3 sequence: CASSGYSLSTEQYF. The CDR3 coding sequence is TGCGCCAGCTCCGGGTACAGCCTTAGTACTGAGCAGTACTTC.

This clonotype was seen more than once but under ten times. The chain employs TRBV9 and TRBJ2-6, with 9 bases aligning to TRBD1. The J segment lost 4 bases and the V segment lost 0 bases, leaving 5 bases of the junction unmatched. The germline gives CDR1 SGDLS, CDR2 YYNGEE. The CDR3 runs 17 residues. DNA for the CDR3: TGTGCCAGCAGCGTAGGGACAGGGGAGGCAGGGGCCAACGTCCTGACTTTC. Protein sequence: CASSVGTGEAGANVLTF.

This clonotype has more than one count but fewer than ten. The chain couples TRBV2 to TRBJ1-4; D gene unclear. This CDR3 has 14 residues. In germline, CDR1 is SNHLY, CDR2 FYNNEI. V lost 5 bases, J lost 8 bases, and 15 bases lay in between. The CDR3 protein is CASSWYDSGEKLFF. The DNA for the CDR3 is TGTGCCAGCAGTTGGTACGACTCGGGGGAAAAACTGTTTTTT. Complete variable domain (other parts from reference TRBV2 and TRBJ1-4): EPEVTQTPSHQVTQMGQEVILRCVPISNHLYFYWYRQILGQKVEFLVSFYNNEISEKSEIFDDQFSVERPDGSNFTLKIRSTKLEDSAMYFCASSWYDSGEKLFFGSGTQLSVL.

There are many counts of this clonotype. Here the CDR3 reads CASRTGEWAPLHF. Here the CDR3 DNA reads TGTGCCAGCAGGACGGGGGAATGGGCACCCCTCCACTTT. The chain is built from TRBV27 and TRBJ1-6; maybe TRBD1 (5 bases). Germline CDR1 MNHEY, CDR2 SMNVEV (reference sequence). Trimming shortened V by 6 bases and J by 11 bases, and 14 bases separated the two germline ends. The CDR3 contains 13 residues.

In this sample, this clonotype is medium-sized. The chain couples TRBV5-1 to TRBJ2-5, with 9 nucleotides matching TRBD1. The CDR3 consists of 15 residues. The germline gives CDR1 SGHRS, CDR2 YFSETQ. V shed 4 bases, J shed 2 bases, and the junction held 6 bases outside the gene matches. CDR3 sequence reads: CASSPLTGGQETQYF. CDR3 bases: TGCGCCAGCAGCCCGTTGACAGGGGGACAAGAGACCCAGTACTTC.

In this sample, this clonotype turned up many times. One end of the junction is discordant with germline, which a read error may explain. The genes are TRBV4-3 and TRBJ2-7, with TRBD1 matching over 8 bases. The CDR3 length is 15 residues. CDR1 is LGHNA, CDR2 YSLEER, per germline. The CDR3 sequence: CASSQGRGPSHEQYF. Here the CDR3 DNA reads TGCGCCAGCAGCCAAGGCAGGGGGCCCTCCCACGAGCAGTACTTC.

Ten or more counts support this clonotype. The V call is TRBV7-2, the J call TRBJ1-3; unclear D gene. This CDR3 has 14 amino acids. The germline V and J ends were trimmed by 1 base and 6 bases, with 10 bases remaining between them. Germline-derived CDR1 and CDR2 are SGHTA and FQGNSA. The CDR3 sequence: CASSLGGNINTIYF. The CDR3 region has the DNA TGTGCCAGCAGCTTAGGCGGGAATATAAACACCATATATTTT.

The chain is built from TRBV9 and TRBJ2-5, with a tentative D call TRBD2 (5 bases). The CDR3 runs to 14 residues. Germline V gene sequence: CDR1 SGDLS, CDR2 YYNGEE. V gave up 1 base and J gave up 3 bases, with 10 bases separating them. CDR3 DNA sequence: TGTGCCAGCAGCGTAAAGGCGGGTGAAGAGACCCAGTACTTC. Translation: CASSVKAGEETQYF.

This clonotype was counted ten times or more. The rearrangement links TRBV7-2 to TRBJ1-2, with D perhaps matching TRBD1 (6 bases). V lost 5 bases, J lost 6 bases, and 13 bases lay in between. The CDR3 runs to 13 residues. Germline V CDR1 and CDR2: SGHTA, FQGNSA. CDR3 bases: TGTGCCAGCAGCCAGACAGGATACAATGGCTACACCTTC. This gives the protein CASSQTGYNGYTF.